This T cell receptor (beta chain) derives from a study of regulatory T cells in long-lasting Graves disease. Ten or more counts support this clonotype. No antigen is known for it. Notes on the study in general: TRBV28 was favored in persistent disease, as were TRBJ1-2 and TRBJ2-5.

The time point is: newly diagnosed GD, antithyroid drugs for less than 3 months. Researchers made the TCR library from RNA that was extracted from PBMCs. Arm-PCR with iRepertoire HTBI primers amplified the CDR3 regions for these TCR beta libraries. TCRdb itself ran the multiplex PCR reads through MiXCR, one entry per CDR3 protein. The data show more than 300,000 distinct CDR3 sequences, roughly a sixth seen once. The CDR3 is 13 residues long. Germline CDR1 reads SEHNR; CDR2 reads FQNEAQ (reference sequence). V was cut by 8 bases and J by 7 bases, with 17 bases left in between. The chain uses TRBV7-9 and TRBJ1-2, with no clear D. The receptor was isolated from a female donor with Graves disease. The starting material was peripheral blood mononuclear cells (PBMCs), obtained at new diagnosis, from a patient treated with antithyroid drugs. CDR3 DNA: TGTGCCAGCGGGTTTTTTCCTCGGGGTGGCTACACCTTC. Its translation is CASGFFPRGGYTF.